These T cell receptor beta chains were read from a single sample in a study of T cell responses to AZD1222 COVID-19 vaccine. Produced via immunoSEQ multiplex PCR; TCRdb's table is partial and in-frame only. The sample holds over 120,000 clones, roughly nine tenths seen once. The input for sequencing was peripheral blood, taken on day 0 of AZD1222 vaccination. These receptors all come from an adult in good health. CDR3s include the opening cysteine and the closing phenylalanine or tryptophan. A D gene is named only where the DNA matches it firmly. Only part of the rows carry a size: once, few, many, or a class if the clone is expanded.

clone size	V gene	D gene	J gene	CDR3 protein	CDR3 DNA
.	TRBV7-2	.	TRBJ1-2	CASSLVGTTIYGYTF	TGTGCCAGCAGCTTAGTGGGCACTACGATCTATGGCTACACCTTC
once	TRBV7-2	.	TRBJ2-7	CASSFWSDYEQYF	TGTGCCAGCAGCTTTTGGTCCGACTACGAGCAGTACTTC
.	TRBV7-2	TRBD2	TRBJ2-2	CASSLTGLAGKTGELFF	TGTGCCAGCAGCCTCACCGGACTAGCGGGAAAGACCGGGGAGCTGTTTTTT
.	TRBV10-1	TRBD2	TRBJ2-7	CASSETASGIYEQYF	TGCGCCAGCAGTGAGACGGCTAGCGGGATTTACGAGCAGTACTTC
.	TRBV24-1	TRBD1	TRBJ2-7	CATGAGTGSFTLHYEQYF	TGTGCCACCGGTGCTGGGACAGGGTCCTTTACCCTCCACTACGAGCAGTACTTC
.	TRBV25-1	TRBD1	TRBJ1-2	CASRGPRTGLYGYTF	TGTGCCAGCAGAGGCCCCCGGACAGGGCTCTATGGCTACACCTTC
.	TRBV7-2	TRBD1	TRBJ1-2	CASSLQGVWGYTF	TGTGCCAGCAGCTTGCAGGGGGTTTGGGGCTACACCTTC
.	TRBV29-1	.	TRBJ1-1	CSVDTEAFF	TGCAGCGTAGACACTGAAGCTTTCTTT
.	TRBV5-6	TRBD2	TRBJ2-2	CASSPGGTNTGELFF	TGTGCCAGCAGCCCGGGAGGTACGAACACCGGGGAGCTGTTTTTT
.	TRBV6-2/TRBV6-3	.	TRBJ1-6	CASSPDSIRRSPLHF	TGTGCCAGCAGTCCAGACAGCATCCGACGGTCACCCCTCCACTTT
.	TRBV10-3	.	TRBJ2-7	CAISDLGGSYEQYF	TGTGCCATCAGCGACCTAGGGGGCTCCTACGAGCAGTACTTC
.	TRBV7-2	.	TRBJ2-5	CASSLAGRGEETQYF	TGTGCCAGCAGCTTAGCGGGGCGCGGTGAAGAGACCCAGTACTTC
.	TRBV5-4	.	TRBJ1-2	CASSLLGPAGFGYTF	TGTGCCAGCAGCTTACTTGGACCGGCGGGATTCGGCTACACCTTC
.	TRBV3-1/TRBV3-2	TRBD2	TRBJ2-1	CASSHPPAGKDNEQFF	TGTGCCAGCAGCCATCCCCCAGCGGGAAAGGACAATGAGCAGTTCTTC
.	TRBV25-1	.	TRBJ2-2	CASSDLGAGELFF	TGTGCCAGCAGTGATTTGGGAGCCGGGGAGCTGTTTTTT
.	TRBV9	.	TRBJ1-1	CASSVQGGNTEAFF	TGTGCCAGCAGCGTACAGGGAGGGAACACTGAAGCTTTCTTT
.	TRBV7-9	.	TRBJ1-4	CASSASRFNEKLFF	TGTGCCAGCAGCGCAAGCAGGTTTAATGAAAAACTGTTTTTT
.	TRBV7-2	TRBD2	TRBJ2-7	CASSLASGSSYEQYF	TGTGCCAGCAGCTTAGCGAGCGGGAGCTCCTACGAGCAGTACTTC
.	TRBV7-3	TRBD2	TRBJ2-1	CASSLPRTSGSVNEQFF	TGTGCCAGCAGCTTACCCAGAACTAGCGGGAGCGTCAATGAGCAGTTCTTC
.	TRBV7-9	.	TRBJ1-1	CASSFSPGRSNTEAFF	TGTGCCAGCAGCTTCTCCCCGGGACGGTCGAACACTGAAGCTTTCTTT
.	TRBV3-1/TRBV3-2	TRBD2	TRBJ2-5	CASSPKRGLAAQETQYF	TGTGCCAGCAGCCCCAAGCGAGGACTAGCGGCACAAGAGACCCAGTACTTC
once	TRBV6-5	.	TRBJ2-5	CASSHGRSQETQYF	TGTGCCAGCAGTCACGGACGGTCACAAGAGACCCAGTACTTC
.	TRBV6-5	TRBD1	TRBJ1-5	CASTVDRVNQPQHF	TGTGCCAGCACCGTCGACAGGGTGAATCAGCCCCAGCATTTT
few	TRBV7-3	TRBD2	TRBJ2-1	CASSFLAGVEQFF	TGTGCCAGCAGCTTTCTAGCGGGAGTTGAGCAGTTCTTC
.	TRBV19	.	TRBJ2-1	CASRAIYNEQFF	TGTGCCAGTCGGGCTATATACAATGAGCAGTTCTTC
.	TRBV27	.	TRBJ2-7	CASSLGTSPYEQYF	TGTGCCAGCTCGTTAGGGACCTCACCCTACGAGCAGTACTTC
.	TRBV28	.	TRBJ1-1	CASSFTRTEAFF	TGTGCCAGCAGTTTCACCAGAACTGAAGCTTTCTTT
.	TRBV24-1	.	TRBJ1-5	CATSEPVGTQHF	TGTGCCACCAGTGAACCAGTGGGGACCCAGCATTTT
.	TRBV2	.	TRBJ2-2	CASTAANTGELFF	TGTGCCAGCACAGCGGCGAACACCGGGGAGCTGTTTTTT
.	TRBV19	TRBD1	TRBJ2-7	CASSDAPGTGGNNEQYF	TGTGCCAGTAGTGACGCTCCCGGGACAGGGGGCAACAACGAGCAGTACTTC
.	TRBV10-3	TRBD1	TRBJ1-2	CAITSGTGAYYGYTF	TGTGCCATCACATCCGGGACAGGAGCTTACTATGGCTACACCTTC
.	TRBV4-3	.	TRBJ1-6	CASSEAAAVRSYNSPLHF	TGCGCCAGCAGCGAAGCCGCCGCGGTTCGCTCCTATAATTCACCCCTCCACTTT
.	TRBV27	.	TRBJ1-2	CASSFPNGYGYTF	TGTGCCAGCAGTTTCCCCAACGGCTATGGCTACACCTTC
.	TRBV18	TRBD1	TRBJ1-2	CASSLDRDYGYTF	TGTGCCAGCTCACTCGACAGGGACTATGGCTACACCTTC
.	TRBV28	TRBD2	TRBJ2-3	CASSLVGGPGDTQYF	TGTGCCAGCAGTTTAGTGGGAGGGCCCGGGGATACGCAGTATTTT
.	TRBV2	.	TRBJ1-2	CASTVETGPNYGYTF	TGTGCCAGCACCGTTGAGACAGGCCCTAACTATGGCTACACCTTC
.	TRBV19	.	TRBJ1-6	CASSHADSPLHF	TGTGCCAGTAGTCACGCGGATTCACCCCTCCACTTT
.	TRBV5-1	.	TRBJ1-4	CASGAGAGEKLFF	TGCGCCAGCGGCGCAGGGGCAGGAGAAAAACTGTTTTTT
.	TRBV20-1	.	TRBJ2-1	CSASPQGSEQFF	TGCAGTGCTAGTCCTCAGGGCAGTGAGCAGTTCTTC
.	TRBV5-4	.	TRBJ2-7	CASSLALAYEQYF	TGTGCCAGCAGCTTGGCGCTAGCCTACGAGCAGTACTTC
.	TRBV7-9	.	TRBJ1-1	CASRAMGGNTEAFF	TGTGCCAGCAGGGCCATGGGGGGGAACACTGAAGCTTTCTTT
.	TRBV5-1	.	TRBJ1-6	CASSLSFGGKNSPLHF	TGCGCCAGCAGCTTGTCGTTTGGGGGGAAAAATTCACCCCTCCACTTT
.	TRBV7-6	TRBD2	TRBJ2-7	CASSFSGGGYEQYF	TGTGCCAGCAGCTTTTCGGGAGGGGGGTACGAGCAGTACTTC
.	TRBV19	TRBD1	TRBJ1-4	CASTGQGGEKLFF	TGTGCCAGTACAGGACAGGGAGGTGAAAAACTGTTTTTT
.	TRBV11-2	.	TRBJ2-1	CASTYGLGLYNEQFF	TGTGCCAGCACCTACGGGTTGGGTCTCTACAATGAGCAGTTCTTC
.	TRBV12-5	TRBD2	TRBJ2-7	CASGLVPGLAETEQYF	TGTGCTAGTGGTCTCGTCCCGGGACTAGCGGAGACGGAGCAGTACTTC
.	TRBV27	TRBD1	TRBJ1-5	CASSLLGQGISPQHF	TGTGCCAGCAGTCTACTCGGACAGGGGATCAGCCCCCAGCATTTT